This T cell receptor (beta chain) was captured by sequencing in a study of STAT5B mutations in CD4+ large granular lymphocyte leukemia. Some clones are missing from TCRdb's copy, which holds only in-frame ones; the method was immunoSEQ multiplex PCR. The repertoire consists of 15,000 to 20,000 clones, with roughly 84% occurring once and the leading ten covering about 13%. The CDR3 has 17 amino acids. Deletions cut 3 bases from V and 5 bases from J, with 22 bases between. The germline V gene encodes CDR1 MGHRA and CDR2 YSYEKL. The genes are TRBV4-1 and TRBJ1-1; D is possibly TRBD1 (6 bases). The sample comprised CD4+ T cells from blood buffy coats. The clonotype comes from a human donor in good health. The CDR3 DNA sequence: TGCGCCAGCAGCCAGATACAGGGCATTCGGCCTCGGACTGAAGCTTTCTTT. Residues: CASSQIQGIRPRTEAFF.